This T cell receptor beta chain was profiled in a study of blood T cell repertoires in COVID-19. Across the whole study: Acute and convalescent COVID-19 specimens originated in the United States, Italy and Spain. T cells, B-cell-depleted T cells, or PBMCs provided the cDNA or gDNA that served as material.

Per the authors' pipeline: Nucleated cell number was recorded as an estimate derived from reference gene primer amplification. Clones were read by immunoSEQ multiplex PCR, and TCRdb kept only the in-frame ones, dropping some. The D gene and trimming were derived from the DNA, and the V and J assignments and clone size from that table. The table includes 75,000 to 100,000 clones, around 85% detected once. This clone has a handful of counts. The TCR sequence derives from a man in his 60s with acute or convalescent COVID-19. The sample consisted of peripheral blood.

The CDR3 sequence: CASSKTAGVNTEAFF. The DNA of the CDR3 is TGTGCCAGCAGCAAAACAGCGGGAGTAAACACTGAAGCTTTCTTT. The rearrangement joins TRBV6-2 or TRBV6-3 to TRBJ1-1; D gene unclear. Trimming shortened V by 6 bases and J by 2 bases, and 16 bases separated the two germline ends. This CDR3 is built from 15 residues. Germline V lookup: CDR1 MNHEY, CDR2 SVGEGT.